A selection of T cell receptor beta chains follows, all from one sample in a study of type 1 and type 2 diabetes patients. MiXCR, run by TCRdb on the multiplex PCR reads, gives a single entry per CDR3 protein. The sample lists about 290,000 distinct CDR3 sequences, more than 40% occurring once. The sample was peripheral blood mononuclear cells (PBMCs). Receptors were obtained from a man aged 18 to 30 with type 2 diabetes. Both conserved end residues are part of each CDR3. Fields, in order: J gene, V gene, CDR3 protein.

>TRBJ1-6|TRBV10-3
CAISVGQHNSPLHF
>TRBJ2-3|TRBV15
CATSRDVGRTSGRALTDTQYF
>TRBJ2-1|TRBV27
CASSISGGPYNEQFF
>TRBJ2-1|TRBV2
CASSPLAGGHEQFF
>TRBJ2-3|TRBV10-2
CASSLSSDTQYF
>TRBJ2-7|TRBV27
CASSQGQALSYEQYF
>TRBJ2-7|TRBV20-1
CSAPYRPGLVYEQYF
>TRBJ2-1|TRBV5-1
CASSSDPLNYNEQFF
>TRBJ2-7|TRBV7-3
CASSPGGGSWDEQYF
>TRBJ1-1|TRBV2
CATGGSTEAFF
>TRBJ1-4|TRBV12-3/TRBV12-4
CASRLRDRGEKLFF
>TRBJ1-2|TRBV4-3
CASSQVPTNYGYTF
>TRBJ1-1|TRBV19
CATNRDRGYTEAFF
>TRBJ2-2|TRBV19
CASRRGGPNTGELFF
>TRBJ1-5|TRBV11-2
CASSRTGSFSNQPQHF
>TRBJ2-2|TRBV19
CASSWGLANTGELFF
>TRBJ2-7|TRBV28
CASSFGQDEQYF
>TRBJ2-7|TRBV10-3
CAIRPGTGVEQYF
>TRBJ1-2|TRBV25-1
CASSGTSYGYTF
>TRBJ2-3|TRBV14
CASSPGTSGNRFDTQYF
>TRBJ1-4|TRBV28
CASSLWGDGEKLFF
>NA|TRBV4-3
CASGQDGASGGAYEQFF
>TRBJ2-7|TRBV7-9
CASSLLAAYEQYF
>TRBJ1-4|TRBV19
CASSPLGGEKLFF
>TRBJ2-7|TRBV11-2
CASRTGTGVFYEQYF
>TRBJ1-1|TRBV19
CATETGTGHTEAFF
>TRBJ1-6|TRBV4-2
CASSRGQAVDSPLHF
>TRBJ1-1|TRBV18
CASSLTTAFNTEAFF